This TCR beta chain was identified in a study of cytomegalovirus exposure and HLA in healthy donors. For the study at large: When 300 to 500 donors were genotyped, roughly four fifths of them were found to fall in the Caucasian-associated ancestry cluster. Notes on the study in general: Researchers reported in a later analysis that common viral pathogens appeared linked to several top clusters. The authors reported that TCR beta sequences could predict HLA-A and HLA-B alleles. These predictions were accurate for most subjects in the first cohort. Owing to their indistinguishability, certain V segments, notably TRBV6-2 and TRBV6-3, were excluded.

Trimming removed 1 base from V and 0 bases from J; junction bases left unmatched: 13. From germline, CDR1 is SGHRS and CDR2 YFSETQ. The CDR3 length is 19 residues. PCR primers comprised 60 Vbeta and 13 Jbeta primers. Sequencing used immunoSEQ multiplex PCR; TCRdb keeps in-frame clones, though not all of them. This repertoire shows 150,000 or so clones, 65% to 85% found once; its top ten account for roughly 2.8%. A note on this clone: Antigen: not known.

The rearrangement links TRBV5-1 to TRBJ1-2; 9 nucleotides line up with TRBD1. The material sequenced was PBMCs. This clonotype was sampled from a man aged 18-30 years in good health and CMV-seronegative. The CDR3 spells CASSLWRGQGKISNYGYTF. The CDR3, as DNA: TGCGCCAGCAGCTTGTGGAGAGGACAGGGGAAGATTTCTAACTATGGCTACACCTTC.